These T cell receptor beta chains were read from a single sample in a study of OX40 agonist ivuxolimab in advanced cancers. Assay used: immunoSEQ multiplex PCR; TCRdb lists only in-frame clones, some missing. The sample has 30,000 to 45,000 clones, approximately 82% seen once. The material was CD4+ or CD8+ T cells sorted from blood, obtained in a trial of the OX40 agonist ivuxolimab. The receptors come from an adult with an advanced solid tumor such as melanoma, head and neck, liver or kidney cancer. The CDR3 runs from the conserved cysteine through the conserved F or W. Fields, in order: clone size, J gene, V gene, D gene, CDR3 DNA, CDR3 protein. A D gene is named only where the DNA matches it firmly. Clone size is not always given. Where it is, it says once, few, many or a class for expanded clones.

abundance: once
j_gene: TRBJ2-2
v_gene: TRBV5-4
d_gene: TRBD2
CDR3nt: TGTGCCAGCAGCCCTAGTACGGGAGGGAACACCGGGGAGCTGTTTTTT
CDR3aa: CASSPSTGGNTGELFF

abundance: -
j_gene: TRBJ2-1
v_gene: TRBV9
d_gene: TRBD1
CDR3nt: TGTGCCAGTGCGGACAGGGCGGAGGTTGAGCAGTTCTTC
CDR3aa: CASADRAEVEQFF

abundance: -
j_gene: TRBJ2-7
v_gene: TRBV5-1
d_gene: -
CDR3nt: TGCGCCAGCAGCTTGGAAGTCGGGGACCCCGAGCAGTACTTC
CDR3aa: CASSLEVGDPEQYF

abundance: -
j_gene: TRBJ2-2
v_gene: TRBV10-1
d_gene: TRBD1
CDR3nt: TGCGCCAGCAGACCGGACAGGGCCACCGGGGAGCTGTTTTTT
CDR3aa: CASRPDRATGELFF

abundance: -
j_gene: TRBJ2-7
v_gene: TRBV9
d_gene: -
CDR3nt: TGTGCCAGCAGCGCCACGGCCTGGAGCTCCTACGAGCAGTACTTC
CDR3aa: CASSATAWSSYEQYF

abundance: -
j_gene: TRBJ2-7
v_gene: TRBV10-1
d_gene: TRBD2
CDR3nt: TGCGCCAGCAGCCGGGGAACTAGCGGGAGGTCCCCTCGCGAGCAGTACTTC
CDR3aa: CASSRGTSGRSPREQYF

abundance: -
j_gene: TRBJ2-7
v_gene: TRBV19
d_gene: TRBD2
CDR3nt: TGTGCCAGTAGTATACTAGCGGGAGGGCTGGACGAGCAGTACTTC
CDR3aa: CASSILAGGLDEQYF

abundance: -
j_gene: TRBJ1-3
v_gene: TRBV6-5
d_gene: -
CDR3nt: TGTGCCAGCAGTTTGGGGGATTTTGTTGGTGACACCATATATTTT
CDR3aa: CASSLGDFVGDTIYF

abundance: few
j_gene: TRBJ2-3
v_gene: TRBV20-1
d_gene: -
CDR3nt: TGCAGTGCTAGGGGGGATACGCAGTATTTT
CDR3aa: CSARGDTQYF

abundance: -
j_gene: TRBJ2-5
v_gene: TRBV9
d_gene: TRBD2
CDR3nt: TGTGCCAGCAGCGTGGGGCGGGGGCAAGAGACCCAGTACTTC
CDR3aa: CASSVGRGQETQYF

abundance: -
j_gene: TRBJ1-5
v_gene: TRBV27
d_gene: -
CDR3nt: TGTGCCAGCAGTACGTCAGGCAGAGGTCAGCCCCAGCATTTT
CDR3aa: CASSTSGRGQPQHF

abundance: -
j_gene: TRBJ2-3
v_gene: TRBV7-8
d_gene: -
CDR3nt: TGTGCCAGCAGCGGGGCTCTTGCGGGAAGGTCAGATACGCAGTATTTT
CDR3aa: CASSGALAGRSDTQYF

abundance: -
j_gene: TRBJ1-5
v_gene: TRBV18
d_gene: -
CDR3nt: TGTGCCAGCTCAGAGGGACGCCCCAATCAGCCCCAGCATTTT
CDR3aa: CASSEGRPNQPQHF

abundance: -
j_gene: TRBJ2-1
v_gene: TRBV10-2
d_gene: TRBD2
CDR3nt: TGCGCCAGCAGTGAGTCGTGGACTAGCGGGGAGCAGTTCTTC
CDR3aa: CASSESWTSGEQFF

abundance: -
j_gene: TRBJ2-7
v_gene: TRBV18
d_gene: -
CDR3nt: TGTGCCAGCTCAAATCAAGGGCCAGGGCCCAAGGAGCAGTACTTC
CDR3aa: CASSNQGPGPKEQYF

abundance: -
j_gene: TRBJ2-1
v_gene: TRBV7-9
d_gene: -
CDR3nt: TGTGCCAGCAGCGCACAGGGTCTGAGTCTCGATGAGCAGTTCTTC
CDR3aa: CASSAQGLSLDEQFF

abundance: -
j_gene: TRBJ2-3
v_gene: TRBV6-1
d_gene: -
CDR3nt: TGTGCCAGCAGTGAAGATCGGGGGACAGATACGCAGTATTTT
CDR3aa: CASSEDRGTDTQYF

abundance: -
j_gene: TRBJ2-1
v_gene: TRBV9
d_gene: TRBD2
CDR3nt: TGTGCCAGCAGCTTTCTAGCGGGATTATACAATGAGCAGTTCTTC
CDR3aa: CASSFLAGLYNEQFF

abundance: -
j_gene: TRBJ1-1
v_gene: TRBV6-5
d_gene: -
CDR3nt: TGTGCCAGCAGTTTATTTGGGACTGAAGCTTTCTTT
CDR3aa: CASSLFGTEAFF

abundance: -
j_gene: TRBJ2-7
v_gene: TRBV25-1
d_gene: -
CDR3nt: TGTGCCAGCAGTGAATCGGGGACGGCGGGGGAGCAGTACTTC
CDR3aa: CASSESGTAGEQYF

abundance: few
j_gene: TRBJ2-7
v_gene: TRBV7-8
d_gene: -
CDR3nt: TGTGCCAGCAGCCTACCAGGGGAGCAGTACTTC
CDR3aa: CASSLPGEQYF

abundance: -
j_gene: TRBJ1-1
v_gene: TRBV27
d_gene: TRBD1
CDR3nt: TGTGCCAGCAGATGGGACAGGATGAACACTGAAGCTTTCTTT
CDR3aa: CASRWDRMNTEAFF

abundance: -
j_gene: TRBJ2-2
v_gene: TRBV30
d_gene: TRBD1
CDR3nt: TGTGCCTGGAGTAGGGGGACAGGGGGACACACCGGGGAGCTGTTTTTT
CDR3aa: CAWSRGTGGHTGELFF

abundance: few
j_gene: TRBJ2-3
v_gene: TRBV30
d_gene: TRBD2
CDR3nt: TGTGCCTGGAGTGTAGGACTAGGATCAGATACGCAGTATTTT
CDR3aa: CAWSVGLGSDTQYF

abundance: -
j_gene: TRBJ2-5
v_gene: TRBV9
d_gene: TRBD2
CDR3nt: TGTGCCAGCAGCGTAGGACTAGCGGAGACCCAGTACTTC
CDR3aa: CASSVGLAETQYF

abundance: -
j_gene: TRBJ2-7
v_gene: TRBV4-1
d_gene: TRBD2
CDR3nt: TGCGCCAGCAGCCACCCGCGGGAGGGGGCGAAATCCTACGAGCAGTACTTC
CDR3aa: CASSHPREGAKSYEQYF

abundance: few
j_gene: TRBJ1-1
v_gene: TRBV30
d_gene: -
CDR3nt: TGTGCCTGGAGTCGCCAGGGTACGTCTGAAGCTTTCTTT
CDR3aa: CAWSRQGTSEAFF

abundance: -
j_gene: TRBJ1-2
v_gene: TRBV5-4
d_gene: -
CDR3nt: TGTGCCAGCAGCTTGGGTGGGGGGGCAAGCTATGGCTACACCTTC
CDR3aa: CASSLGGGASYGYTF

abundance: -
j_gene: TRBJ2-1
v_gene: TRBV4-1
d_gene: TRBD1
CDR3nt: TGCGCCAGCAGCCAAGCCCCGGACAGGGGGCGAAATGAGCAGTTCTTC
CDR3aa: CASSQAPDRGRNEQFF

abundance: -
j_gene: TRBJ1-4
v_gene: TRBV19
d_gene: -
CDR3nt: TGTGCCAGTAGTACGCCGGGACACCTGTCAGGAATGGTGTTTTTT
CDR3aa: CASSTPGHLSGMVFF

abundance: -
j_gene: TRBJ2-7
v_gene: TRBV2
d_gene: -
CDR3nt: TGTGCCAGCAGTCCCACTTACGAGCAGTACTTC
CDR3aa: CASSPTYEQYF